These 18 T cell receptor beta chains were sequenced from one sample in a study of cytomegalovirus exposure and HLA in healthy donors. The PCR ran on 60 Vbeta and 13 Jbeta primers. The method was immunoSEQ multiplex PCR; TCRdb's version includes in-frame clones alone and lacks a portion of them. This table has hundreds of thousands of clones, around 80% appearing once. Sequencing used PBMCs. The receptor set was obtained from a woman aged 55-75 years in good health and CMV-seropositive.

This clone was seen a handful of times. The V gene is TRBV10-1, the J gene TRBJ1-1, with TRBD1 matching over 7 bases. Germline V gene sequence: CDR1 WNHNN, CDR2 SYGVQD (reference sequence). J lost 3 bases, V lost 2 bases, and 0 bases had no gene match. CDR3 length equals 13 residues. CDR3 in amino acids: CASSEGQDTEAFF. The CDR3 bases are TGCGCCAGCAGTGAGGGACAGGACACTGAAGCTTTCTTT.

This clone was detected only once. The CDR3 here is CASREGQGSSYEQYF. The CDR3 bases are TGTGCCAGCAGGGAGGGACAGGGAAGCTCCTACGAGCAGTACTTC. This chain joins TRBV2 and TRBJ2-7, with TRBD1 identical over 9 bases. This CDR3 spans 15 amino acids. V was clipped by 6 bases and J by 0 bases; unmatched bases: 6. CDR1 is SNHLY, CDR2 FYNNEI, per germline.

The chain uses TRBV18 and TRBJ1-1; D is unclear. With 0 bases removed from V and 5 bases from J, the gap between germline ends came to 7 bases. Germline V lookup: CDR1 KGHSH, CDR2 LQKENI. The CDR3 consists of 13 residues. The CDR3 spells CASSPPTFTEAFF. The CDR3 nucleotides read TGTGCCAGCTCACCACCCACTTTTACTGAAGCTTTCTTT.

This sequence joins TRBV2 and TRBJ1-5; D gene unclear. The V gene's germline CDR1 is SNHLY and CDR2 FYNNEI. The CDR3 is made up of 15 amino acids. Trimming took 1 base from V and 4 from J, leaving 11 bases between them. CDR3 amino acids: CASSEGLFSNQPQHF. CDR3 coding DNA: TGTGCCAGCAGTGAAGGACTTTTTTCTAATCAGCCCCAGCATTTT.

This clone turned up a few times. V and J are TRBV11-2 and TRBJ2-1; D uncertain. The CDR3 covers 12 residues. From germline, CDR1 is SGHAT and CDR2 FQNNGV. The V end was cut by 5 bases, the J end by 4 bases, with 6 bases between. CDR3: CASSRGYNEQFF. As DNA, the CDR3 is TGTGCCAGCAGCAGAGGATACAATGAGCAGTTCTTC.

V gene TRBV6-1 combines with J gene TRBJ1-6; TRBD1 matches at 7 bases. Per germline, CDR1 MNHNS and CDR2 SASEGT. Unmatched junction bases numbered 8, after V lost 2 bases and J lost 4 bases. This CDR3 has 17 amino acids. CDR3 coding DNA: TGTGCCAGCAGTGAATTACCAGGGGGTCGGTATAATTCACCCCTCCACTTT. It is translated as CASSELPGGRYNSPLHF.

This sequence joins TRBV4-3 and TRBJ2-5; 10 bases match TRBD2. The CDR3 has 18 amino acids. V shed 0 bases, J shed 4 bases, and the junction held 11 bases outside the gene matches. Germline lookup yields CDR1 LGHNA and CDR2 YSLEER. The CDR3: CASSQEPRTSGVSETQYF. Here the CDR3 DNA reads TGCGCCAGCAGCCAAGAACCCCGAACTAGCGGGGTTTCAGAGACCCAGTACTTC.

This chain joins TRBV13 and TRBJ2-7; 8 bases match TRBD1. The CDR3 sequence is 15 residues long. CDR1 and CDR2 from the germline V gene are PRHDT and FYEKMQ (reference sequence). The V gene end was trimmed by 0 bases and the J gene end by 1 base; junction bases not matched to a gene: 2. The CDR3 sequence: CASSLGRQGSYEQYF. The CDR3 DNA reads as TGTGCCAGCAGCTTAGGCCGACAGGGGTCCTACGAGCAGTACTTC.

The chain uses TRBV6-5 and TRBJ2-1, with 7 bases lining up with TRBD1. The CDR3 consists of 14 residues. CDR1 MNHEY and CDR2 SVGAGI come from the germline V gene. The trim removed 2 bases at V and 2 bases at J, leaving 0 bases unmatched. CDR3 loop: CASSYGTAYNEQFF. The DNA for the CDR3 is TGTGCCAGCAGTTACGGGACAGCCTACAATGAGCAGTTCTTC.

The rearrangement links TRBV28 to TRBJ2-7, with a weak D call TRBD1 (6 bases). The CDR3 totals 17 residues. Trimming took 4 bases from V and 0 from J, leaving 19 bases between them. Germline loops: CDR1 MDHEN, CDR2 SYDVKM. The CDR3 reads CASSSQLGTRSSYEQYF. The CDR3, as DNA: TGTGCCAGCAGTTCACAACTCGGGACAAGGAGCTCCTACGAGCAGTACTTC.

This chain connects TRBV21-1 to TRBJ2-5; the table's D call of TRBD2 was not tested on the DNA. TRBV21-1 is assigned pseudogene status. The CDR3 sequence is 15 residues long. CDR3 residues: CASIMEGGPSETQYF. CDR3 coding DNA: TGTGCCAGCATCATGGAGGGAGGGCCCTCAGAGACCCAGTACTTC.

The rearrangement links TRBV2 to TRBJ2-5, with D uncertain. The DNA matches TRBJ2-7 better at its end, which makes the J call doubtful. From germline, CDR1 is SNHLY and CDR2 FYNNEI. The CDR3 totals 16 residues. The CDR3: CASSEARDIFPYEQYF. In DNA, the CDR3 is TGTGCCAGCAGTGAAGCCAGAGACATTTTCCCCTACGAGCAGTACTTC.

The V call is TRBV27, the J call TRBJ1-1; D may be TRBD1 (6 bases). The CDR3 is 14 amino acids. The germline V and J ends were trimmed by 3 bases and 7 bases, with 15 bases remaining between them. Germline CDR1 is MNHEY and CDR2 is SMNVEV (reference sequence). The CDR3 DNA reads TGTGCCAGCAGTTTTGCAGGGGCAAGGAATGAAGCTTTCTTT. Translating gives CASSFAGARNEAFF.

This chain uses TRBV9 with TRBJ2-7; D uncertain. Looked up from germline, CDR1 is SGDLS and CDR2 is YYNGEE. This CDR3 has 12 residues. Trimming shortened V by 3 bases and J by 4 bases, and 8 bases separated the two germline ends. CDR3 sequence reads: CASSGNGYEQYF. The CDR3 coding sequence is TGTGCCAGCAGCGGAAACGGGTACGAGCAGTACTTC.

The chain recombines TRBV5-1 with TRBJ2-1, with a tentative D call TRBD2 (5 bases). Trimming shortened V by 3 bases and J by 7 bases, and 17 bases separated the two germline ends. CDR3 length equals 15 residues. CDR1 and CDR2 from the germline V gene are SGHRS and YFSETQ. DNA of the CDR3: TGCGCCAGCAGCTCCCCGGGATCCCTGGGGAATGAGCAGTTCTTC. Protein: CASSSPGSLGNEQFF.

The rearrangement links TRBV18 to TRBJ1-4; D remains unclear. The length of the CDR3 is 14 residues. Trimming removed 6 bases at V and 8 bases at J, with 16 bases between. In germline, CDR1 is KGHSH, CDR2 LQKENI. The CDR3 sequence: CASSLDVGREKLFF. CDR3 nucleotide sequence: TGTGCCAGCTCTTTAGACGTCGGGAGGGAAAAACTGTTTTTT.

The rearrangement joins TRBV5-1 to TRBJ2-1, with D unresolved. Trimming shortened V by 0 bases and J by 7 bases, and 11 bases separated the two germline ends. Per germline, CDR1 SGHRS and CDR2 YFSETQ. There are 14 residues in the CDR3. CDR3 DNA sequence: TGCGCCAGCAGCTTGGCGGGTCCGAGAAATGAGCAGTTCTTC. The encoded protein is CASSLAGPRNEQFF.

The chain recombines TRBV18 with TRBJ2-5; D unresolved. From germline, CDR1 is KGHSH and CDR2 LQKENI. Trimming took 2 bases from V and 4 from J, leaving 11 bases between them. This CDR3 contains 14 residues. CDR3 bases: TGTGCCAGCTCACCAGGGCCGGCAGGAGAGACCCAGTACTTC. This sequence encodes CASSPGPAGETQYF.